The entry below gives a single TCR beta chain sequence along with its context. The antigen remains undetermined. The sample contains more than one DNA sequence encoding this CDR3. CD4+ cells and CD8+ cells were each obtained through positive magnetic bead selection, and their purity was assessed by flow cytometry. The data belong to a study of somatic mutations in cytotoxic T cells in rheumatoid arthritis. Whole-study results and caveats: Per patient, the largest CD8+ clone was found to exceed 20% of CD8+ cells in 8 of 65 cases.

In the original workflow: Matching between patient CD8+ clones larger than 1% and published virus-specific TCRB sequences was rare. Assay used: immunoSEQ multiplex PCR; TCRdb lists only in-frame clones, some missing. V and J calls and clone size are as listed in that table; D and trimming were resolved from the DNA. The repertoire consists of about 16,000 clones, with around 80% occurring once and the leading ten covering about 17%. Specimen: CD8+ T cells sorted from blood. The clonotype originates from a woman between 50 and 59 years old with rheumatoid arthritis.

In DNA, the CDR3 is TGTGCCAGCAGCTTGGTACAGGGGGACACCGGGGAGCTGTTTTTT. Protein sequence: CASSLVQGDTGELFF. The chain carries TRBV5-6 and TRBJ2-2; 8 bases align to TRBD1. The germline V gene has CDR1 SGHDT and CDR2 YYEEEE. The CDR3 spans 15 residues. Trimming cost V 0 bases and J 3 bases; bases outside gene matches: 1.